The rows below give T cell receptor beta chains drawn from one sample of a study of tumor-infiltrating lymphocytes in primary liver carcinoma. TCRdb reprocessed the multiplex PCR reads via MiXCR and lists one record per CDR3 protein. The sample includes about 70,000 distinct CDR3 sequences, approximately 70% of them seen just once. The sequencing sample was made of liver tumor tissue from sampling region 4. The receptors derive from a man aged 35 to 55 with primary liver carcinoma and hepatitis B virus infection. Each CDR3 is given with its conserved first and last residue. D genes are given only for firm matches. Clone size appears in some rows only: once, few, many, or a class for an expanded clone.

TRBJ2-7,once,TRBD1,TRBV4-1,TGCTCCAGCAGCCGGACAGGGGTCTACGAGCAGTACTTC,CSSSRTGVYEQYF
TRBJ2-3,-,-,TRBV19,TGTGCCAGTAGTTCGGGCGGTTCCACAGATACGCAGTATTTT,CASSSGGSTDTQYF
TRBJ1-1,many,-,TRBV12-3/TRBV12-4,TGTGCCAGCAGACGACAGGCTAATGAAGCTTTCTTT,CASRRQANEAFF
TRBJ1-1,-,-,TRBV29-1,TGCGGCGTTCCGTCAGGGTCGAGTACTGAAGCCTTCTTT,CGVPSGSSTEAFF
TRBJ2-3,-,-,TRBV11-2,TGTGCCAACAGAAAACCCGGGTCTGATACGCAGTATTTC,CANRKPGSDTQYF
TRBJ1-4,-,-,TRBV11-2,TGTGTCAGCAGCTTCTGGGGAGGGAATGAAAAACTGTTTTTT,CVSSFWGGNEKLFF
TRBJ2-7,many,-,TRBV7-8,TGTGCCAGCAGCTTAGATTACTACGAGCAGTACTTC,CASSLDYYEQYF
TRBJ2-1,many,-,TRBV5-6,TGTGCCAGCAGCTTCGGTCTCCTCGGTCAGGGTCCAAACAATGAGCAGTTCTTC,CASSFGLLGQGPNNEQFF
TRBJ1-6,-,TRBD1,TRBV5-5,TGTGTCAGCGGCGTTACCGGGACAGGGAACAATTCACCCCTCCATTTT,CVSGVTGTGNNSPLHF
TRBJ2-3,-,TRBD2,TRBV29-1,TGCAGCGTGGCTGCGGGGGGAGGCACAGATACGCAGTATTTT,CSVAAGGGTDTQYF
TRBJ2-7,-,TRBD2,TRBV4-1,TGCGCCAGCGGCCAAGGTCTGCGGGAGGGTGCCTACGAGCAGTACTTC,CASGQGLREGAYEQYF
TRBJ2-2,-,-,TRBV11-2,TGTGCCAACAAGGTTAACACCGGGGAGCTGTTTTTT,CANKVNTGELFF
TRBJ1-5,-,-,TRBV11-2,TGTGCCAGCATCTTGCCGCAGCAGCCCCAGCATTTT,CASILPQQPQHF
TRBJ2-1,-,TRBD2,TRBV20-1,TGCAGTGCTAGTTCTAGCGGAGGCTACAATGAGCAGTTCTTC,CSASSSGGYNEQFF
TRBJ1-2,many,-,TRBV5-4,TGTGCCAGCAGTCGGGGGGGGGCCTATGGCTACACCTTC,CASSRGGAYGYTF
TRBJ2-3,-,TRBD2,TRBV4-1,TGCGCCAGCAGCCAATCGGGACTAGCGGGGAACGCGGATACGCAGTATTTT,CASSQSGLAGNADTQYF
TRBJ1-5,-,TRBD1,TRBV2,TGTGCCAGCGGGGACAGTAACAATCAGCCCCAGCATTTT,CASGDSNNQPQHF
TRBJ1-5,-,TRBD1,TRBV11-1,TGTGCCAGCAGTTTAGGAAGGGGGCGCGTGGATACACAGCATTTT,CASSLGRGRVDTQHF
TRBJ2-2,-,-,TRBV12-5,TGTGCTAATGGTCCTCCGGGGGCCACGGACACCGGGGAGCTGTCTTTT,CANGPPGATDTGELSF
TRBJ2-5,few,TRBD2,TRBV15,TGTGCCACCAGCAGAGCCCTAGCGGGAGTTGAGACCCAGTACTTC,CATSRALAGVETQYF
TRBJ2-1,-,-,TRBV11-2,TGTGTCAGCAGCTTAGTGCTAGTGGTAAACAATGAGCAGTTCTTC,CVSSLVLVVNNEQFF
TRBJ2-5,few,-,TRBV28,TGTGCCAGCAGTTTATCCCCTAGGGTTGAGACCCAGTACTTC,CASSLSPRVETQYF
TRBJ2-6,-,-,TRBV12-3/TRBV12-4,TGTGCCAGCAGTTTTGTAAATAAGGGGCTTAATGGGGCCAACGTCCTGACTTTC,CASSFVNKGLNGANVLTF
TRBJ2-1,-,-,TRBV11-2,TGTGCCAGCAGCAAGCCACCCTCGGGAGAAGGCAGCAGTGATTCCTACAATGAGCAGCTCTTC,CASSKPPSGEGSSDSYNEQLF
TRBJ1-4,-,-,TRBV7-8,TGTGCCAGCATCGCCACAGGATCAACCAATGAAAAACTGTTTTTT,CASIATGSTNEKLFF
TRBJ2-7,many,-,TRBV6-2/TRBV6-3,TGTGCCAGCAGCCCCGCTTCCGGGCTCGGGAGATTCTACGAGCAGTACTTC,CASSPASGLGRFYEQYF
TRBJ2-3,-,TRBD2,TRBV5-1,TGTGCCAGCAGCTCCACTAGCGGGAGGGGTACTAGCACAGATACGCACTATTTT,CASSSTSGRGTSTDTHYF
TRBJ2-3,-,-,TRBV28,TGTACCAGCAGTCCCCAAAGGATTAGCACAGATACGCAGTATTTT,CTSSPQRISTDTQYF
TRBJ2-3,many,TRBD2,TRBV29-1,TGCAGCGTCCGACTCGGGAGGTCCACAGATACGCAGTATTTT,CSVRLGRSTDTQYF
TRBJ2-1,many,-,TRBV6-5,TGTGCCAGCAGTTATGACGGACCCCGGGAGCAGTTCTTC,CASSYDGPREQFF
TRBJ2-7,-,-,TRBV29-1,TGTAGCGTCCAAGGCCTCCAGGGGCGCGACGAGCAGTACTTC,CSVQGLQGRDEQYF
TRBJ2-3,many,TRBD2,TRBV6-2/TRBV6-3,TGTGCCAGCAGTTACTCTGTTCAAGCGGGAGATGGGGATACGCAGTATTTT,CASSYSVQAGDGDTQYF
TRBJ2-7,-,-,TRBV10-1,TGCACCAGCAGTGATTTACCCTACGAGCAGTACTTC,CTSSDLPYEQYF
TRBJ2-3,many,TRBD2,TRBV7-9,TGTGCCAGCAGCTTAGGCAGTAGCGGGAGGGCCGGCACAGATACGCAGTATTTT,CASSLGSSGRAGTDTQYF
TRBJ2-7,-,-,TRBV5-5,TGTACCAGCAGCTTGGACGGGGACTCCTGCGAGCAGTACTTC,CTSSLDGDSCEQYF
TRBJ2-7,-,TRBD2,TRBV10-3,TGTGCCATCAGTGAATCTAGCGGGGGCCCTACCGAGCGGTACTTC,CAISESSGGPTERYF
TRBJ2-5,many,-,TRBV12-3/TRBV12-4,TGTGCCAGCAGTCTACCGGGTTTGGCCCAGTACTTC,CASSLPGLAQYF
TRBJ1-6,medium-sized,-,TRBV11-2,TGTGCCAGCAGCTTAGGTCTGGGGGAAGGTTCACCCCTCCACTTT,CASSLGLGEGSPLHF
TRBJ1-2,many,-,TRBV6-6,TGTGCCAGCAGTTACTCGCAGGACTACACCTTC,CASSYSQDYTF
TRBJ2-2,many,TRBD2,TRBV5-5,TGTGCCAGCAGCTTGGCCCCTAGCGGGAGTGGGAACGGGGAGCTGTTTTTT,CASSLAPSGSGNGELFF
TRBJ2-1,medium-sized,TRBD2,TRBV11-3,TGTGCCAGCAGCTTAGATCAGCGGGAGGCGTTCAGCTCCTACAATGAGCAGTTCTTC,CASSLDQREAFSSYNEQFF
TRBJ2-5,-,-,TRBV12-3/TRBV12-4,TGTGCCAGCAGCCTTGGACAGCGGAGAGGGACCCAATACTTC,CASSLGQRRGTQYF
TRBJ1-5,-,TRBD1,TRBV28,TGTGCCAGCACTCCCTTACAGGGGGCGGATCAGCCCCAGCATTTT,CASTPLQGADQPQHF
TRBJ2-1,-,TRBD2,TRBV4-1,TGCGCCAGCAGCCAGTCCGGGACTAGCAGTGACAATGAGCAGCTCTTC,CASSQSGTSSDNEQLF
TRBJ1-4,-,-,TRBV6-6,TGTGCCAGCAATACCGGGGGACGCCGGGGAGAAGAAAAATTGTTTTTT,CASNTGGRRGEEKLFF
TRBJ1-4,-,-,TRBV11-2,TGTGCCATCAGCTTCCAGGGAGAGAATGAAAAACTGTTTTTT,CAISFQGENEKLFF
TRBJ2-3,-,TRBD2,TRBV20-1,TGCAGTGCTAGCACCGCGGGAGTAAACACAGATACGCAGTATTTT,CSASTAGVNTDTQYF
TRBJ2-7,few,-,TRBV11-2,TGTGCCAGCAGCCCAGGACCGCCTTACGAGCAGTACTTC,CASSPGPPYEQYF
TRBJ2-7,-,-,TRBV6-6,TGTGCCAGCAGTTACTCGAGGGTGGACTACGAGCAGTACTTC,CASSYSRVDYEQYF
TRBJ1-1,-,-,TRBV29-1,TGTAGCGCATCGGAGGCGAGGAGCGCTGAAGCTTTCTTT,CSASEARSAEAFF
TRBJ1-2,once,-,TRBV11-2,TGTGCCAGCAGCTTAGAGGGGAACTATAGCTGTACCTTC,CASSLEGNYSCTF
TRBJ2-3,once,TRBD1,TRBV6-5,TGTGCCAGCAATTACTCGACAGGGGGGGATCAGCCCCAGTATTTT,CASNYSTGGDQPQYF
TRBJ2-7,-,-,TRBV2,TGTGCCAGCAGCGCAAACGGGGCGTGCTACGAGCAGTACTTC,CASSANGACYEQYF
TRBJ1-1,once,-,TRBV7-9,TGTGCCAGCAGCCTCGTCGGTGGGGATGAAACTTTCTTT,CASSLVGGDETFF
TRBJ2-7,-,-,TRBV28,TGTGCCTGCAGTGTATCGTGGGAGAGGGAATTTAACGAGCAGTACTTC,CACSVSWEREFNEQYF
TRBJ2-7,-,-,TRBV29-1,TGCAGCGTTGGAGTAAGAACAAACGAGGAGTACTTC,CSVGVRTNEEYF
TRBJ1-1,-,-,TRBV6-5,TGTGCCAGCAGTGAAGTTTTTGTCAGACGCAACACTGAAGCTTTCTTC,CASSEVFVRRNTEAFF
TRBJ2-7,-,TRBD2,TRBV7-9,TGTGCCAGCAGCTTCTACGGCGGGGGTACCTGCGAGCACTACTTC,CASSFYGGGTCEHYF
TRBJ2-2,-,-,TRBV6-1,TGTGGCAGGAACCCGGGTGGGGTGGGGACCGGGGAGCTGTTTTTT,CGRNPGGVGTGELFF